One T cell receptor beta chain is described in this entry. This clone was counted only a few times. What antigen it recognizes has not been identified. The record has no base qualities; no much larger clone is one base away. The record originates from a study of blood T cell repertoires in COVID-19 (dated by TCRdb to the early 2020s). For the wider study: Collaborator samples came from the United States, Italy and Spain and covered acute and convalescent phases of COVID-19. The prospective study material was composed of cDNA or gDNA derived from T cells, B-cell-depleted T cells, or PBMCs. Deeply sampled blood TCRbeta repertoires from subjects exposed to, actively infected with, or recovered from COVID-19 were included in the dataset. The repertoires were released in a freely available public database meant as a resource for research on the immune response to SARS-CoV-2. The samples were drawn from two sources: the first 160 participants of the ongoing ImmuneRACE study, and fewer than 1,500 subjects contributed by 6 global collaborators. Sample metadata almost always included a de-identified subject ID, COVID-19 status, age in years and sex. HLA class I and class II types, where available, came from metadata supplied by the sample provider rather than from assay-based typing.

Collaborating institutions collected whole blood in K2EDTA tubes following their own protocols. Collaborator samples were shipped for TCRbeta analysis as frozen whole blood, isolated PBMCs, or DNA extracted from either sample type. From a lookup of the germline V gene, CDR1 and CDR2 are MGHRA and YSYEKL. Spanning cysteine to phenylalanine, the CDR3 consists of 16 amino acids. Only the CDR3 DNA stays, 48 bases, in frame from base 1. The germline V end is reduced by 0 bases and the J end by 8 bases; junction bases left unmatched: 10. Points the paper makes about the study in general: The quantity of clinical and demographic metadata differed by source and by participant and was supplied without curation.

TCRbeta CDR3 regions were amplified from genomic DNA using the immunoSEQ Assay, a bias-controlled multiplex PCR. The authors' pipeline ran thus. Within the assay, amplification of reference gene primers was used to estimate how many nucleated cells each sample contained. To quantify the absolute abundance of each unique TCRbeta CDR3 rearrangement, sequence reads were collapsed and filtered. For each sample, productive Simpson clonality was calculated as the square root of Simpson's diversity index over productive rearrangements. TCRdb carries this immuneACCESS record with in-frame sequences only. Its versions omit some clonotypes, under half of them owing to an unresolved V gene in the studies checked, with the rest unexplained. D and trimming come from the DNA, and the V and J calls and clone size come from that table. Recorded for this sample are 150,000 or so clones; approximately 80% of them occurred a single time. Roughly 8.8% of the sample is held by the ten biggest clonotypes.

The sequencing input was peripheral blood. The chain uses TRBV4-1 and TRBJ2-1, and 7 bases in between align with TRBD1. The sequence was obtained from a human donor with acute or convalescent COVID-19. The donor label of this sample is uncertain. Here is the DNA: TGCGCCAGCAGCCAAGATGTGAAGGGGGCCAGGTATGAGCAGTTCTTC. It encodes CASSQDVKGARYEQFF.